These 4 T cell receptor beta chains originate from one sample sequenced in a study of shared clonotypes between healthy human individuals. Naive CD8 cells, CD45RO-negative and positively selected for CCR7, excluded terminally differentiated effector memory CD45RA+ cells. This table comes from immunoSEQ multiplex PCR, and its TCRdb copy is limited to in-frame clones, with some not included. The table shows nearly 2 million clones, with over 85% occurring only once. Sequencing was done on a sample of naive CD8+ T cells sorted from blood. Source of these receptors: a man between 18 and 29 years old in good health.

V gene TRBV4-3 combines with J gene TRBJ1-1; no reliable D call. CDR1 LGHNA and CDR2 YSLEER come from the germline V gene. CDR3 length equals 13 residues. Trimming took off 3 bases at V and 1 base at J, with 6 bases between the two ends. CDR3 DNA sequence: TGCGCCAGCAGCCAGATTGAGAACACTGAAGCTTTCTTT. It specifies CASSQIENTEAFF.

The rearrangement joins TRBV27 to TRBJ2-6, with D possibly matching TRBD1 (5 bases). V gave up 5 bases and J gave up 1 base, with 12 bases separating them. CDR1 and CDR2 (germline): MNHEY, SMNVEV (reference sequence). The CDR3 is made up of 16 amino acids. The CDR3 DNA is TGTGCCAGCAGTCCGCTCAGGGTATCTGGGGCCAACGTCCTGACTTTC. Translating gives CASSPLRVSGANVLTF.

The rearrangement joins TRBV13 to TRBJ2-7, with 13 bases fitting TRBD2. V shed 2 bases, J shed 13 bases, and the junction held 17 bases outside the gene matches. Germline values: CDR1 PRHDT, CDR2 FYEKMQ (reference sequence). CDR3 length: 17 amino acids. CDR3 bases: TGTGCCAGCAGCTTAAGCCCTAGTCTGGGGACTAGCGGGGCCCCATACTTC. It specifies CASSLSPSLGTSGAPYF.

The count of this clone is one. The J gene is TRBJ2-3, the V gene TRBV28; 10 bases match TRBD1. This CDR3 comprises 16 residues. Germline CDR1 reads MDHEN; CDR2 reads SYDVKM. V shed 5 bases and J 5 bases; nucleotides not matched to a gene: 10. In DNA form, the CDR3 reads TGTGCCAGCAGTCCCCTAGGGACAGGGGAGATAGATACGCAGTATTTT. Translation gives CASSPLGTGEIDTQYF.